This TCR beta chain originates from a study of T cell changes during pregnancy in multiple sclerosis. The method was immunoSEQ multiplex PCR; TCRdb's version includes in-frame clones alone and lacks a portion of them. Of roughly 93,000 clones in the sample, approximately 90% are singletons; the top ten hold 2% to 3%. This clone occurred once. The TCR was taken from a female donor in good health, enrolled as a control in a pregnancy study. The starting material was peripheral blood, obtained after pregnancy.

As DNA, the CDR3 is TGTGCCAGCAGCCAAGAGCGAGGAGGGGACGGGGCGGACGGGGAGCTGTTTTTT. This codes for CASSQERGGDGADGELFF. This chain links TRBV4-2 with TRBJ2-2, with D possibly matching TRBD2 (6 bases). Between the trimmed V and J ends, which lost 0 bases and 7 bases, there was a span of 21 bases. CDR1 and CDR2 (germline): LGHNA, YNFKEQ. The CDR3 spans 18 residues.